The clone carrying this T cell receptor (beta chain) was seen repeatedly, ten times or more. Template-switching 5'RACE yielded the TCR cDNA; a universal primer site and UMIs were added in the process. One entry per CDR3 protein results from TCRdb running MiXCR on the 5' RACE reads. This table has 25,000 to 40,000 distinct CDR3 sequences, less than 8.5% appearing once. This record belongs to a study of T cells after yellow fever vaccination. Study-level points and caveats: Contamination of FACS-sorted repertoires by abundant clonotypes from the bulk population could occur.

This CDR3 has 12 residues. In germline, CDR1 is SQVTM, CDR2 ANQGSEA. V was clipped by 3 bases and J by 4 bases, with 9 bases between them. The sample was PBMCs, either bulk or a sorted T-cell subset (CD4+, CD8+, memory, or dextramer-sorted; not recorded which), taken on the day of the first yellow fever vaccination. This chain uses TRBV29-1 with TRBJ1-1; D is uncertain. The sequence was collected from a man aged 18 to 29 who received the YFV17D yellow fever vaccine. DNA for the CDR3: TGCAGCGTTGACTACGGGAGCACTGAAGCTTTCTTT. Protein sequence: CSVDYGSTEAFF.